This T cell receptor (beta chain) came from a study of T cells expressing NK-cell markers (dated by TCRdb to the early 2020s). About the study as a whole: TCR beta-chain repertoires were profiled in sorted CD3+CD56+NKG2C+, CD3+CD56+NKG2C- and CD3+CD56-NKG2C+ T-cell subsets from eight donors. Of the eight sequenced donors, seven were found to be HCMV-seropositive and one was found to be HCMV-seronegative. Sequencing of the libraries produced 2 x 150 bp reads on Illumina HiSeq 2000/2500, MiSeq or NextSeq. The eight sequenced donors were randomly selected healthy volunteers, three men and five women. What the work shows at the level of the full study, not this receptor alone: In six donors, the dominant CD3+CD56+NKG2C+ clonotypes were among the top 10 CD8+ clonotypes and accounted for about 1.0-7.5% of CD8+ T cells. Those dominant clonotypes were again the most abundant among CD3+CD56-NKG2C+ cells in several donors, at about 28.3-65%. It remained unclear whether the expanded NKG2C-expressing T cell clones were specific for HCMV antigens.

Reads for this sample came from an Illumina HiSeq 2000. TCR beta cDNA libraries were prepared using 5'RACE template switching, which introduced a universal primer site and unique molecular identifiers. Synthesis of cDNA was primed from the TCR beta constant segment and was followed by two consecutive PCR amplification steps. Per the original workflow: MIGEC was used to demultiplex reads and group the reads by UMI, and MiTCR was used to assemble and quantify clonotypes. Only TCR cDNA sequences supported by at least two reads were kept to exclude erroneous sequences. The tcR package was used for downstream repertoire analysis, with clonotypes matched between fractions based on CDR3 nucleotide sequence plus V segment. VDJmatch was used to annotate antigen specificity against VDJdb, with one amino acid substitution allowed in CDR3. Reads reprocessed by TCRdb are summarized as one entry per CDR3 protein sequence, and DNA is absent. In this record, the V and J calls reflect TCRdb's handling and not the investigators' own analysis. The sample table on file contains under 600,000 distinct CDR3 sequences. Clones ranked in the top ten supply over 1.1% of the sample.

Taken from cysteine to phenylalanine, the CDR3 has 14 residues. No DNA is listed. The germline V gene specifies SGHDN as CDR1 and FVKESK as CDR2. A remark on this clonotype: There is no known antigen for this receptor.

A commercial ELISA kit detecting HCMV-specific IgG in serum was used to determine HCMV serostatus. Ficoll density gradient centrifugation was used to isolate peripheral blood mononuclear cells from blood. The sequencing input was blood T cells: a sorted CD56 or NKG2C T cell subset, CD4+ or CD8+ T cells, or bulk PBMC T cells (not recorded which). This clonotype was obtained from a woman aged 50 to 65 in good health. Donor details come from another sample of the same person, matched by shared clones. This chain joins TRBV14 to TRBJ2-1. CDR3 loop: CASSQEGIWDEQFF.